These T cell receptor beta chains were read from a single sample in a study of T cell clonotyping in hematopoietic cell transplantation. Measured with immunoSEQ multiplex PCR; TCRdb has only the in-frame clones, and not every one. Of fewer than 30,000 clones listed, around 95% were seen once; the top ten hold 1.3% to 1.5%. Sequencing was done on a sample of peripheral blood mononuclear cells. Receptor source: a man aged 50 to 59 in good health. Some clones in this sample may be carry-over from other donors' samples. The conserved cysteine and the conserved F or W are not part of the CDR3 here. Fields, in order: V gene, CDR3 length, J gene, CDR3 protein.

>TRBV5-4|12|TRBJ2-6
ASSRGGGANVLT
>TRBV30|13|TRBJ2-5
AWSRNLAGKETQY
>TRBV7-9|12|TRBJ2-5
ASSLGTGPRTQY
>TRBV7-9|13|TRBJ1-1
ASSYTGDRNTEAF
>TRBV6-5|11|TRBJ1-4
ASSRGTEEKLF
>TRBV11-2|13|TRBJ1-2
ASSLGRDRVYGYT
>TRBV28|13|TRBJ1-5
ASSQGGERNQPQH
>TRBV27|13|TRBJ1-2
ASSQDRGKVYGYT
>TRBV28|13|TRBJ1-1
ASRPRDKAPPEAF
>TRBV7-9|12|TRBJ1-5
ASSLTAGGQPQH
>TRBV6-5|11|TRBJ2-6
ASSYTGANVLT
>TRBV4-3|16|TRBJ2-7
ASSHEPLGGASGYEQY
>TRBV20-1|8|TRBJ2-2
SARAGELF
>TRBV9|12|TRBJ2-6
ASSAVSGANVLT
>TRBV28|12|TRBJ2-7
ASSGPGGRNEQY
>TRBV7-9|12|TRBJ1-1
ASSLVRQNTEAF
>TRBV6-5|13|TRBJ1-5
ASSYSRQRKEPQH
>TRBV7-2|11|TRBJ1-1
ASSPRMNTEAF
>TRBV27|10|TRBJ2-7
ASSSNSYEQY
>TRBV2|14|TRBJ2-2
ASRGGLAGAPGELF
>TRBV7-3|12|TRBJ2-5
ASSLMGGQETQY
>TRBV6-5|11|TRBJ2-3
ASRLTSTDTQY
>TRBV5-5|10|TRBJ1-1
ASSLAQDKAF
>TRBV9|13|TRBJ2-1
ASSLQGDSYNEQF
>TRBV5-1|13|TRBJ2-2
ASTVTGANTGELF
>TRBV28|13|TRBJ1-2
ASSTQGGARYGYT
>TRBV6-6|11|TRBJ1-1
ASSTGENTEAF
>TRBV19|13|TRBJ1-5
ASSNFFGTGQPQH
>TRBV6-5|12|TRBJ1-2
ASSYSNGPFGYT
>TRBV7-9|11|TRBJ2-2
ANKTGNTGELF
>TRBV9|11|TRBJ2-7
ASSVGGIYEQY
>TRBV7-2|12|TRBJ1-2
ASSFDRGNRGYT
>TRBV27|12|TRBJ1-1
ASTYRGGGTEAF
>TRBV7-3|13|TRBJ1-3
ASSPAPSAGNTIY
>TRBV5-8|13|TRBJ1-2
ASMILGRGQFGYT
>TRBV28|14|TRBJ1-1
ASSSPSSTMNTEAF
>TRBV15|13|TRBJ1-2
ATSILRQAAYGYT
>TRBV10-3|14|TRBJ2-6
AISANREAGANVLT
>TRBV29-1|12|TRBJ1-1
SVAVVGGGTEAF
>TRBV28|12|TRBJ1-5
AIYSRGVNQPQH
>TRBV28|11|TRBJ2-2
ASSIPYTGELF
>TRBV29-1|12|TRBJ1-1
SVERVGTAGEAF